This T cell receptor beta chain is drawn from a study of shared clonotypes between healthy human individuals (dated by TCRdb to the early 2020s). Regarding the study in general: The cohort comprised a couple of women and a few men aged 18 to 49 years. Per donor, three plates each were used for CD4 naive and CD4 memory, two for CD8 naive, and one for CD8 memory. To estimate repertoire size and how much clonotype sharing occurs between individuals, the study deeply sequenced the blood TCR repertoires of 4 to 6 healthy adults. To increase sequencing depth and limit assay-specific biases, TCR repertoire library preparation and sequencing were carried out by different laboratories using diverse techniques. Each donor's leukapheresis produced roughly between roughly 0.94 and 9.5 billion PBMCs.

Using the deep immunoSEQ assay, TCR CDR3 regions were amplified from genomic DNA by multiplex PCR. Extracted genomic DNA from each cell subset was spread evenly across all wells of several immunoSEQ 96-well plates, with each plate serving as a replicate. For sorted subsets, each replicate PCR was loaded with around 220 ng genomic DNA, equivalent to 30,000 or so T cell genomes. The purified libraries were quantified using a Qubit 3.0 fluorometer, sized with a Bioanalyzer 2100, and then quantified again using the KAPA Library Quantification kit. A separate single-read 150-cycle Illumina NextSeq 550 flow cell was used to sequence each immunoSEQ 96-well plate. On the authors' methods: The immunoSEQ output contained only junctional sequences without quality scores, so filtering could not match that applied to full-length reads. To assign V/J genes and CDR3, sequences were annotated against IMGT germline references using PyIR, a Python wrapper for IgBLAST v1.9. Reads were filtered out if the reads had weak V/J assignments (E-value above 1e-6), no CDR3, stop codons, out-of-frame junctions, or ambiguous translated residues. V3J clonotypes were defined as sequences sharing the same inferred V gene, J gene, and CDR3 amino acid sequence. Percentage overlap between repertoires was computed as shared unique clonotypes divided by the size of the smaller repertoire. RTK rarefaction, the Chao1 estimator, and Recon v2.1 estimates of unobserved clonotypes were used to assess repertoire richness. Generation probabilities were computed with OLGA for all TCRbeta clonotypes obtained by the gDNA method from several donors. TCRdb mirrors the immuneACCESS table, restricted to in-frame sequences. Some clones are absent from its copies; in checked studies, under half trace to an unresolved V gene, and the reason for the others is unknown. The V and J calls and clone size come from that table; D and trimming were worked out from the DNA. Recorded for this sample are fewer than 3 million clones; 80% to 95% of them occurred a single time. The biggest ten clones account for around 0.4% of the sample.

The donors were healthy, HIV-negative adults with no recently reported acute infections or vaccinations. Every donor was a Caucasian adult living in Nashville, Tennessee, USA. Magnetic negative selection was used to enrich CD4+ T cells, after which naive cells were positively selected on CD45RA and the negative fraction became the memory subset. Blood was obtained by leukapheresis, after which PBMCs were separated by Ficoll-Histopaque density gradient centrifugation and cryopreserved in liquid nitrogen vapor phase. Purity and quantity of every magnetically sorted T cell population were checked by analytical flow cytometry. Each sorted fraction had its genomic DNA isolated and then quantified by UV absorbance on a Nanodrop 2000c. Paper-wide results and their limitations: Based on pairwise subsampling, the degree of clonotype sharing among donors was expected to be affected by sequencing depth. Estimated clonotype richness was generally larger for naive than for memory subsets. Because the study included a small number of donors, the genetic and exposure-history diversity represented was limited. About 5% of naive CD4, 3.5% of naive CD8, 2.3% of memory CD4, and approximately 0.4% of memory CD8 clonotypes were shared across a few donors. Compared with non-shared clonotypes, clonotypes shared by all four sorted-subset donors had higher generation probabilities. Only blood was sampled, and tissue TCR repertoires likely differ from those in blood. Incomplete sequencing was indicated by rarefaction of sorted-subset datasets, despite the large sequencing depth.

A word on this clone: There is no known antigen for this receptor. No base quality information exists; no much larger clone differs at one position.

This receptor was obtained from a man younger than 35 in good health. Some clones in this sample may be carry-over from other donors' samples. Specimen: naive CD4+ T cells from PBMCs. In the paper's terms, the cell subset or site label means: CD45RA+ positively selected.

The bases are TGTGCCAGCAAGGAGGGCGAGTATGGCTACACCTTC. Its protein product is CASKEGEYGYTF. The chain couples TRBV6-5 to TRBJ1-2, with the D gene too uncertain to name. V gives up 7 bases and J gives up 5 bases, and the segment between their germline ends measures 11 bases. CDR1 and CDR2, per the germline V gene, are MNHEY and SVGAGI. Including the terminal cysteine and phenylalanine, the CDR3 comprises 12 residues. The read is trimmed to its CDR3 DNA, 36 bases read in frame from base 1.